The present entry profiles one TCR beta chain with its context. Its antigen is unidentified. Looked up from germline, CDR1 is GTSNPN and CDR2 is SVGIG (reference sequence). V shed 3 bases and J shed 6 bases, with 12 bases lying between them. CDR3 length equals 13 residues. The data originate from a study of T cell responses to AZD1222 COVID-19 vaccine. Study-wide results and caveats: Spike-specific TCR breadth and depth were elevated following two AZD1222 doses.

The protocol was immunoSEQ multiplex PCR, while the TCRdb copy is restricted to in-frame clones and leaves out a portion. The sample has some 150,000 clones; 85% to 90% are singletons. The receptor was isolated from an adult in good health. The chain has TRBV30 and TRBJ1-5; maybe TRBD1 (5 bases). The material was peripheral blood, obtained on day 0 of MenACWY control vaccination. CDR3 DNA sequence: TGTGCCTGGAGCACCGGGGGGAGTCAGCCCCAGCATTTT. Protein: CAWSTGGSQPQHF.